This T cell receptor (beta chain) emerged from a study of CD8 T cells in Susac syndrome. V dropped 0 bases and J dropped 0 bases, with 18 bases sitting between them. The CDR3 covers 19 residues. Comment on this clonotype: Its antigen is undetermined.

When the RNA was reverse transcribed, random hexamers were used with an input of roughly 0.45 to 1 ug. TCRdb fed the immunoSEQ multiplex PCR reads into MiXCR, producing one record per CDR3 protein. The repertoire holds 150,000 to 200,000 distinct CDR3 sequences, with 80% to 95% as singletons. CD8+ and CD4+ T cells from blood underwent TCR beta sequencing, which was carried out in a high-throughput format. Negative isolation was used for CD8+ and CD4+ T cells and FACS enrichment for TEMRA cells. Overall study findings and caveats: Acknowledgment was made by the study that its TCR sequencing and HLA analysis involved a relatively small number of individuals.

The TCR comes from a human donor in good health. Sequencing was performed on CD4+ T cells from PBMCs. V is TRBV23-1 and J is TRBJ1-5; a possible D gene is TRBD1 (5 bases). TRBV23-1 is assigned to the ORF class and has an uncertain function. Written as DNA, the CDR3 is TGCGCCAGCAGTCAATCGGTGTCCCTCGGGGGGGATAGCAATCAGCCCCAGCATTTT. As protein: CASSQSVSLGGDSNQPQHF.